There are many counts of the clone carrying this TCR beta chain. What it binds is not known. The data were taken from a study of T cells after yellow fever vaccination. Study context: SMART-Seq v4 Ultra Low Input handled preparation of low-cell-number fractions. Study-level points and caveats: Overlap between CD4 and CD8 compartments was detected for a small share of clonotypes. Among primary-vaccination clones, most reappeared after the booster, at approximately 96% for CD4 and around 91% for CD8.

Using its own MiXCR run on the 5' RACE reads, TCRdb lists one record per CDR3 protein. The sample comprises about 63,000 distinct CDR3 sequences, about 7.8% of which are singletons, and 30% to 45% rests with the top ten. The receptor was isolated from a man aged 30-40 years who received the YFV17D yellow fever vaccine. The source was CD8+ T cells sorted from PBMCs, collected 15 days after the yellow fever booster vaccination.

CDR3 loop: CASSFSGDRGYEQYF. The CDR3 coding sequence is TGTGCCAGCAGCTTTTCCGGGGACAGGGGTTACGAGCAGTACTTC. V usage is TRBV7-6 and J usage is TRBJ2-7; 10 bases align to TRBD1. Losses at the gene ends were 3 bases for V and 4 bases for J; bases not matched to a gene: 6. The germline V gene encodes CDR1 SGHVS and CDR2 FNYEAQ. The CDR3 runs 15 residues.